Presented here are 14 T cell receptor beta chains from one specimen sequenced in a study of blood T cell repertoires in COVID-19. The method was immunoSEQ multiplex PCR; TCRdb's version includes in-frame clones alone and lacks a portion of them. The repertoire holds about 240,000 clones, more than 85% seen once, with approximately 3.7% in the top ten. Sample: PBMCs or T cells enriched from blood (not recorded which). These receptors were obtained from a woman in her twenties or thirties who had recovered from COVID-19.

The gene calls are TRBV7-8 and TRBJ1-1; D is undetermined. The V gene's germline CDR1 is SGHVS and CDR2 FQNEAQ. There are 15 residues in the CDR3. Trimming cost V 5 bases and J 1 base, with 14 bases left between them. This CDR3 reads CASSLLSGGNTEAFF. The DNA of the CDR3 is TGTGCCAGCAGCCTCCTTTCGGGAGGGAACACTGAAGCTTTCTTT. The full variable domain, rest sourced from reference TRBV7-8 and TRBJ1-1, is GAGVSQSPRYKVAKRGQDVALRCDPISGHVSLFWYQQALGQGPEFLTYFQNEAQLDKSGLPSDRFFAERPEGSVSTLKIQRTQQEDSAVYLCASSLLSGGNTEAFFGQGTRLTVV.

The V and J genes are TRBV11-2 and TRBJ2-7; D possibly corresponds to TRBD2 (6 bases). Germline V gene data show CDR1 as SGHAT and CDR2 as FQNNGV. Trimming took off 5 bases at V and 1 base at J, with 15 bases between the two ends. This CDR3 contains 15 residues. The CDR3 DNA reads as TGTGCCAGCAGCGCAGGGAGGTTTCGTTCCTACGAGCAGTACTTC. Residues: CASSAGRFRSYEQYF.

V and J are TRBV2 and TRBJ1-6; 8 bases map to TRBD1. CDR3 length equals 14 residues. J gave up 7 bases and V 8 bases, and 7 bases lay outside the gene matches. Germline V gives CDR1 SNHLY, CDR2 FYNNEI. CDR3 residues: CASGDRRRNSPLHF. CDR3 nucleotide sequence: TGTGCCAGCGGGGACAGGCGCCGAAATTCACCCCTCCACTTT.

The chain has TRBV3-1 (or the pseudogene TRBV3-2) and TRBJ2-5; TRBD2 matches at 15 bases. This CDR3 has 21 residues. CDR1 LGHDT and CDR2 YNNKEL come from the germline V gene (reference sequence). The V segment lost 5 bases and the J segment 7 bases; nucleotides outside the gene matches: 23. The CDR3 here is CASSGRPHEVGLAGGSGTQYF. CDR3 nucleotides: TGTGCCAGCAGCGGACGCCCTCACGAGGTGGGACTAGCGGGAGGCAGTGGGACCCAGTACTTC.

The genes are TRBV5-1 and TRBJ2-7; 9 bases are shared with TRBD2. V lost 5 bases and J lost 0; bases outside the gene matches: 9. Germline loops: CDR1 SGHRS, CDR2 YFSETQ. The CDR3 sequence is 16 residues long. The CDR3 region is CASSPGLALSSYEQYF. CDR3 DNA: TGCGCCAGCAGTCCGGGACTAGCCTTGAGCTCCTACGAGCAGTACTTC.

This chain uses TRBV6-2 or TRBV6-3 with TRBJ2-5; 8 bases are a match to TRBD1. The CDR3 has 16 residues. The V and J ends lost 6 bases and 1 base, in that order; junction bases with no gene match: 10. Germline assignment: CDR1 MNHEY and CDR2 SVGEGT. CDR3 region: CASSPRPGGGQETQYF. In nucleotides, the CDR3 is TGTGCCAGCAGCCCCCGCCCAGGGGGCGGCCAAGAGACCCAGTACTTC.

The chain uses TRBV5-1 and TRBJ1-1; D is uncertain. The CDR3 totals 13 residues. Germline assignment: CDR1 SGHRS and CDR2 YFSETQ. The ends were cut back, 5 bases at V and 2 bases at J, with 10 bases in the middle. The CDR3 nucleotides read TGCGCCAGCAGATCAGAGGGAAACACTGAAGCTTTCTTT. Translating it yields CASRSEGNTEAFF.

J is TRBJ2-1 and V is TRBV19, with 11 bases lining up with TRBD1. Germline V gives CDR1 LNHDA, CDR2 SQIVND (reference sequence). The CDR3 sequence is 16 residues long. The trim removed 6 bases at V and 0 bases at J, leaving 4 bases unmatched. CDR3 sequence: CASSGDRGSSYNEQFF. The CDR3 region has the DNA TGTGCCAGTAGCGGGGACAGGGGGAGCTCCTACAATGAGCAGTTCTTC. The whole variable domain, remainder taken from reference TRBV19 and TRBJ2-1, is DGGITQSPKYLFRKEGQNVTLSCEQNLNHDAMYWYRQDPGQGLRLIYYSQIVNDFQKGDIAEGYSVSREKKESFPLTVTSAQKNPTAFYLCASSGDRGSSYNEQFFGPGTRLTVL.

As DNA, the CDR3 is TGTGCCAGCAGTTACAGGGGGCGCTCTGGCTACACCTTC. This codes for CASSYRGRSGYTF. The chain uses TRBV6-5 and TRBJ1-2, with 7 bases aligning to TRBD1. This CDR3 contains 13 residues. Trimming cost V 2 bases and J 7 bases; bases outside gene matches: 4. CDR1 is MNHEY and CDR2 is SVGAGI in the germline V gene.

This clone was recorded only once. The chain has TRBV5-4 and TRBJ2-1; D is ambiguous. Per the germline V gene, CDR1 is SGHNT and CDR2 is YYREEE (reference sequence). CDR3 size: 12 residues. V gave up 4 bases and J gave up 7 bases, with 9 bases separating them. This CDR3 reads CASSNIGNEQFF. The CDR3 DNA is TGTGCCAGCAGCAATATCGGGAATGAGCAGTTCTTC.

This chain joins TRBV9 and TRBJ2-3, with D tentatively TRBD1 (5 bases). CDR1 and CDR2 from the germline V gene are SGDLS and YYNGEE. The CDR3 totals 16 residues. V lost 0 bases to trimming and J lost 4 bases, with 15 bases between them. This CDR3 reads CASSVEDTPRADTQYF. CDR3 nucleotides: TGTGCCAGCAGCGTAGAGGACACGCCCCGCGCAGATACGCAGTATTTT.

Regarding this clone: At one boundary the junction diverges from the germline segment, which might be a read error. The chain has TRBV2 and TRBJ2-5; D may be TRBD1 (5 bases). The germline V gene encodes CDR1 SNHLY and CDR2 FYNNEI. This CDR3 has 13 residues. This chain's CDR3 is CASTPAGQVTQYF. In DNA form, the CDR3 reads TGTGCCAGCACTCCGGCAGGGCAAGTGACCCAGTACTTC.

This clone was detected a few times. V and J are TRBV4-2 and TRBJ2-3, with TRBD2 identical over 11 bases. V shed 0 bases, J shed 3 bases, and the junction held 2 bases outside the gene matches. The germline V gene encodes CDR1 LGHNA and CDR2 YNFKEQ. This CDR3 spans 16 amino acids. The CDR3 nucleotides read TGTGCCAGCAGCCAAGATCTAGCGGGAGGTACAGATACGCAGTATTTT. Protein product: CASSQDLAGGTDTQYF.

The rearrangement links TRBV7-9 to TRBJ2-7; the D gene is possibly TRBD2 (5 bases). Germline V lookup: CDR1 SEHNR, CDR2 FQNEAQ (reference sequence). Trimming cost V 1 base and J 3 bases, with 16 bases left between them. This CDR3 has 16 amino acids. CDR3 loop: CASSLVLTRGFYEQYF. In DNA, the CDR3 is TGTGCCAGCAGCTTAGTACTAACTCGCGGGTTCTACGAGCAGTACTTC.